Following are 7 T cell receptor beta chains from one sample sequenced in a study of blood T cell repertoires in COVID-19. Only in-frame clones appear in the TCRdb table, and some are missing; sequencing was by immunoSEQ multiplex PCR. The sample contains about 250,000 clones, roughly 80% of which appear only once. The sequenced sample was peripheral blood. The receptors stem from an elderly woman with acute or convalescent COVID-19.

V and J are TRBV6-4 and TRBJ2-1; D ambiguous. Germline loops: CDR1 MRHNA, CDR2 SNTAGT. The CDR3 length is 13 residues. V gave up 3 bases and J gave up 8 bases, with 11 bases separating them. CDR3 in amino acids: CASSESFQDEQFF. The CDR3 DNA is TGTGCCAGCAGTGAGTCTTTTCAGGATGAGCAGTTCTTC.

The chain has TRBV7-7 and TRBJ2-1; D is unclear. The CDR3 length is 13 residues. Germline V CDR1 and CDR2: SSHAT, FNYEAQ (reference sequence). V lost 3 bases to trimming and J lost 7 bases, with 10 bases between them. The CDR3 sequence: CASSFEYLNEQFF. The CDR3 bases are TGTGCCAGCAGCTTTGAGTATTTGAATGAGCAGTTCTTC.

This clone turned up a few times. This chain connects TRBV18 to TRBJ2-1; 8 bases line up with TRBD2. The CDR3 is 16 residues long. Germline CDR1 reads KGHSH; CDR2 reads LQKENI. Unmatched junction bases numbered 11, after V lost 1 base and J lost 9 bases. The CDR3 region has the DNA TGTGCCAGCTCACCACAAGAAGCGGGGGTATCGGCTGAGCAGTTCTTC. Encoded protein: CASSPQEAGVSAEQFF.

The CDR3 DNA follows: TGCAGTGCTAGTCGCCAGGGGGGCTACACCTTC. Amino acid sequence: CSASRQGGYTF. The chain links TRBV20-1 to TRBJ1-2; TRBD1 is a possible D gene (6 bases). CDR3 length: 11 residues. Trimming pared 3 bases from V and 8 bases from J, leaving 10 bases between. Germline V gene sequence: CDR1 DFQATT, CDR2 SNEGSKA (reference sequence).

The chain is built from TRBV29-1 and TRBJ2-3; perhaps TRBD2 as D (6 bases). The germline V and J ends were trimmed by 4 bases and 6 bases, with 17 bases remaining between them. The CDR3 runs to 14 residues. Germline CDR1 reads SQVTM; CDR2 reads ANQGSEA. The DNA for the CDR3 is TGCAGCGTTGCGCTCGGGGATGGGGGGGATACGCAGTATTTT. It specifies CSVALGDGGDTQYF.

The chain uses TRBV7-2 and TRBJ1-1; 9 positions match TRBD1. This CDR3 region has 13 residues. Germline assignment: CDR1 SGHTA and CDR2 FQGNSA. The V segment lost 6 bases and the J segment 4 bases; nucleotides outside the gene matches: 3. The CDR3 DNA sequence: TGTGCCAGCAGGAACAGGGGGCTCACTGAAGCTTTCTTT. As protein: CASRNRGLTEAFF. Filled out from reference TRBV7-2 and TRBJ1-1, the complete variable domain reads GAGVSQSPSNKVTEKGKDVELRCDPISGHTALYWYRQSLGQGLEFLIYFQGNSAPDKSGLPSDRFSAERTGGSVSTLTIQRTQQEDSAVYLCASRNRGLTEAFFGQGTRLTVV.

The CDR3 protein is CASSQGSLNTEAFF. The DNA for the CDR3 is TGTGCCAGCAGCCAGGGCAGTTTGAACACTGAAGCTTTCTTT. This chain joins TRBV3-1 (or the pseudogene TRBV3-2) and TRBJ1-1; unclear D gene. Trimming took 3 bases from V and 0 from J, leaving 8 bases between them. The CDR3 runs 14 residues. CDR1 is LGHDT, CDR2 YNNKEL, per germline (reference sequence).